The sequence of this T cell receptor (beta chain) was determined in a study of blood T cells in healthy people across ages. Then a second PCR, running roughly 7 to 11 cycles, was carried out with a sample-barcoded 5' primer and a J-beta primer mix. From the 5' RACE reads, TCRdb called clonotypes with MiXCR, one entry per CDR3 protein. Of about 1.8 million distinct CDR3 sequences in the sample, around half are singletons; the top ten hold 2% to 2.5%. A few counts support this clonotype. The study drew donors from healthy Caucasian individuals in Russia aged roughly 6 to 90. Per sample, extraction of total RNA gave at least 5.5 micrograms in every case. J lost 13 bases, V lost 6 bases, and 9 bases had no gene match. Germline-derived CDR1 and CDR2 are MNHNY and SVGAGI (reference sequence). The CDR3 contains 12 residues.

The origin of this receptor is a woman between 40 and 55 years old in good health. The specimen sequenced was blood. This chain links TRBV6-6 with TRBJ2-1, with TRBD2 matching over 7 bases. The CDR3 loop reads CASRPPGLPQFF. The CDR3 nucleotides are TGTGCCAGCAGACCCCCGGGACTACCACAGTTCTTC.